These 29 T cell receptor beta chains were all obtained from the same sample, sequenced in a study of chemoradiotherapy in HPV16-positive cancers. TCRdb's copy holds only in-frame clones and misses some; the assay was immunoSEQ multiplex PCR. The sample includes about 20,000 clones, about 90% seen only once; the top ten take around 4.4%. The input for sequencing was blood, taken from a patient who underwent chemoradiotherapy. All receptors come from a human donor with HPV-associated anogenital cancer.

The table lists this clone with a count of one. The CDR3 is CASSNRGTGELFF. The DNA of the CDR3 is TGTGCCAGTAGTAACCGGGGTACCGGGGAGCTGTTTTTT. The chain links TRBV19 to TRBJ2-2, with a weak D call TRBD2 (5 bases). This CDR3 is 13 amino acids long. Germline CDR1 LNHDA, CDR2 SQIVND (reference sequence). Between the trimmed V and J ends, which lost 4 bases and 5 bases, there was a span of 8 bases.

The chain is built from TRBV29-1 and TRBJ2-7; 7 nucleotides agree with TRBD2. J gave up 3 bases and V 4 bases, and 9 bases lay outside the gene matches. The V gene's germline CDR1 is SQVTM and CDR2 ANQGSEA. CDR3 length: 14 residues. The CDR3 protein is CSVVTSGANYEQYF. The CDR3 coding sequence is TGCAGCGTTGTCACCAGCGGGGCAAACTACGAGCAGTACTTC.

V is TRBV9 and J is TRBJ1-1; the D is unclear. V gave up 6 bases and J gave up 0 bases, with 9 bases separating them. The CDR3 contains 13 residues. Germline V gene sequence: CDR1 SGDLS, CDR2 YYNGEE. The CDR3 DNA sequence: TGTGCCAGCACCGGAAGTATGAACACTGAAGCTTTCTTT. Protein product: CASTGSMNTEAFF.

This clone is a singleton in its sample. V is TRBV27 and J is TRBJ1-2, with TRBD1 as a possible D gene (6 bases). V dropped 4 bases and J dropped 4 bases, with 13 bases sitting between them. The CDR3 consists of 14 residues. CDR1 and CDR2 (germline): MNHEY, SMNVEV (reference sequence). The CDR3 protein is CASSSGAMGYGYTF. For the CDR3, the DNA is TGTGCCAGCAGTTCAGGGGCGATGGGCTATGGCTACACCTTC.

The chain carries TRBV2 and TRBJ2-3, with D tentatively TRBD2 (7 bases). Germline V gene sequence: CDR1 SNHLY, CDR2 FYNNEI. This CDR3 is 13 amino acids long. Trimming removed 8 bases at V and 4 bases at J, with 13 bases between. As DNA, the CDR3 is TGTGCCAGCGGGGGGGGGCAGCCAGATACGCAGTATTTT. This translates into CASGGGQPDTQYF.

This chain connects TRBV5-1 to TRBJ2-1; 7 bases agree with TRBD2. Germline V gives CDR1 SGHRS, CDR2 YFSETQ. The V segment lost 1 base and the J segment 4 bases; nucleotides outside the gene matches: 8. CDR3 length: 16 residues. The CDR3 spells CASSLTSAGLYNEQFF. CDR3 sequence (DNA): TGCGCCAGCAGCTTGACTAGCGCGGGGCTATACAATGAGCAGTTCTTC.

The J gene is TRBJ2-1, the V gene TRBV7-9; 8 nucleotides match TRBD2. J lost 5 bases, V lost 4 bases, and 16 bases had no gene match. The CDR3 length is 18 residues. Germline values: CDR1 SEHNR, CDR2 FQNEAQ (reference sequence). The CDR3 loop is CASSSLVGVAGLNNEQFF. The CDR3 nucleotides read TGTGCCAGCAGCTCCCTCGTCGGTGTAGCGGGATTAAACAATGAGCAGTTCTTC.

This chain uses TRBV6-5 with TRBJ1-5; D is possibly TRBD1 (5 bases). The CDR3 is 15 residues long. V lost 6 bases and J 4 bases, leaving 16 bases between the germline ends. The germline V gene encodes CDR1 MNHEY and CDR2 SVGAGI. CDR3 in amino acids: CASRLDTLGNQPQHF. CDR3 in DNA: TGTGCCAGCAGACTGGACACCTTAGGAAATCAGCCCCAGCATTTT.

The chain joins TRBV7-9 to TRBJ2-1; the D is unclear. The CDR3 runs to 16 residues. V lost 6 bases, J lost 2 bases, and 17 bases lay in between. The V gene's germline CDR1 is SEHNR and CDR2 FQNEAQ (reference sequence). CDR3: CASRPPGPGAYNEQFF. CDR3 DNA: TGTGCCAGCAGACCTCCCGGGCCTGGGGCCTACAATGAGCAGTTCTTC.

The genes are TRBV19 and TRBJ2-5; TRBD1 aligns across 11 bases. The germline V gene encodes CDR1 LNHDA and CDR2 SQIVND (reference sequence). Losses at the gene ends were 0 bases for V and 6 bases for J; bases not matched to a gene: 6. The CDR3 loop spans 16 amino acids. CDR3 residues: CASSIDSGTGGKTQYF. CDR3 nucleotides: TGTGCCAGTAGTATAGATTCAGGGACAGGGGGGAAGACCCAGTACTTC.

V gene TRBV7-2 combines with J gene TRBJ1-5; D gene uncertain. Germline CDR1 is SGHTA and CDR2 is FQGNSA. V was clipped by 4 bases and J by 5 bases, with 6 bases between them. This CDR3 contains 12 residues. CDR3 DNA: TGTGCCAGCAGCTCCAATTATCAGCCCCAGCATTTT. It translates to CASSSNYQPQHF. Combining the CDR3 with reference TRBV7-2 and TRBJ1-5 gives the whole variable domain GAGVSQSPSNKVTEKGKDVELRCDPISGHTALYWYRQSLGQGLEFLIYFQGNSAPDKSGLPSDRFSAERTGGSVSTLTIQRTQQEDSAVYLCASSSNYQPQHFGDGTRLSIL.

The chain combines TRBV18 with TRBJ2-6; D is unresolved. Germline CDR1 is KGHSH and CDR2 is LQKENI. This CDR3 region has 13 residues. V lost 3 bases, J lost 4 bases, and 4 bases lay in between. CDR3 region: CASSPSGANVLTF. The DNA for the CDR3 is TGTGCCAGCTCACCCTCAGGGGCCAACGTCCTGACTTTC.

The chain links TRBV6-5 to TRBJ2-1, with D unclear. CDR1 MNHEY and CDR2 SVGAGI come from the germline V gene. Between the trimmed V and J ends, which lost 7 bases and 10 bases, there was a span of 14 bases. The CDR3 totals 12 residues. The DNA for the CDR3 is TGTGCCAGCACCACCGTTTGGACCGAGCAGTTCTTC. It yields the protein CASTTVWTEQFF.

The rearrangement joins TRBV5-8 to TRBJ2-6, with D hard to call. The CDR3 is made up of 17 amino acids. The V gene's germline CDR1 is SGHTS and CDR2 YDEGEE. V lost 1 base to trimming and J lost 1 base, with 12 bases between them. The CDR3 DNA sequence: TGTGCCAGCAGCTTGTATAGTGGCTATTCTGGGGCCAACGTCCTGACTTTC. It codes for CASSLYSGYSGANVLTF.

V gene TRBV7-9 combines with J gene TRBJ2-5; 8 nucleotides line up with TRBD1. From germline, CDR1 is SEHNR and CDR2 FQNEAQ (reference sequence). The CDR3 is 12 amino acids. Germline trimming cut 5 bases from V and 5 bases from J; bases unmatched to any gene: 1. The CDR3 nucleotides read TGTGCCAGCAGCCGGGACAGGGAGACCCAGTACTTC. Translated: CASSRDRETQYF.

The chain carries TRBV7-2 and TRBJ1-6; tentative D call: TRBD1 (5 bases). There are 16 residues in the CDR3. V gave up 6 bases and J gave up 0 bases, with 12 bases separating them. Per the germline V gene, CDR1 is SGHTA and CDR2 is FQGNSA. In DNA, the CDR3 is TGTGCCAGCAGAATGGGGGGATCCTCCTATAATTCACCCCTCCACTTT. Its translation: CASRMGGSSYNSPLHF.

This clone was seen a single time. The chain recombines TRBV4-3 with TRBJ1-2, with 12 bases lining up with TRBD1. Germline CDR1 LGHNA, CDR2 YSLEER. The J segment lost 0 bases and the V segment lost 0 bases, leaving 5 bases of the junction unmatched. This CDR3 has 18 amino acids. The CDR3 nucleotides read TGCGCCAGCAGCCAAGATTACGGGACAGGGGGCTCTAACTATGGCTACACCTTC. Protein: CASSQDYGTGGSNYGYTF.

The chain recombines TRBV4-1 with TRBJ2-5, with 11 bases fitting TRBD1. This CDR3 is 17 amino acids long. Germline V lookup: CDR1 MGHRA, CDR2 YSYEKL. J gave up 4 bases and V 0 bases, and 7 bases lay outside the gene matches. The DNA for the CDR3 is TGCGCCAGCAGCCAAGATCTGGACAGGGGGCGCGTAGAGACCCAGTACTTC. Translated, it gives CASSQDLDRGRVETQYF.

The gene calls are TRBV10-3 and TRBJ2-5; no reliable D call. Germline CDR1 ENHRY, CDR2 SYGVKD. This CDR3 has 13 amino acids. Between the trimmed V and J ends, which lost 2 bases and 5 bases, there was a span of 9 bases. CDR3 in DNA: TGTGCCATCAGTGAGCAAGGTGGGGAGACCCAGTACTTC. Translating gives CAISEQGGETQYF.

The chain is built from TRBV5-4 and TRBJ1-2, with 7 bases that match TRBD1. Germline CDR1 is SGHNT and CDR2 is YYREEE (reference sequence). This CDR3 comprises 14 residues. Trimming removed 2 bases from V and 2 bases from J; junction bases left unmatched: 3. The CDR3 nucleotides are TGTGCCAGCAGCTTCTCGGGACAGAACTATGGCTACACCTTC. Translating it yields CASSFSGQNYGYTF.

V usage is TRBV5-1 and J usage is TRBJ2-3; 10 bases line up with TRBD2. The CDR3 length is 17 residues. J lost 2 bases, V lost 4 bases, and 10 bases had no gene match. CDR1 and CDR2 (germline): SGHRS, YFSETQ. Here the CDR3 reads CASSPALAGGSTDTQYF. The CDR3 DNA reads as TGCGCCAGCAGCCCGGCATTAGCGGGGGGCTCCACAGATACGCAGTATTTT.

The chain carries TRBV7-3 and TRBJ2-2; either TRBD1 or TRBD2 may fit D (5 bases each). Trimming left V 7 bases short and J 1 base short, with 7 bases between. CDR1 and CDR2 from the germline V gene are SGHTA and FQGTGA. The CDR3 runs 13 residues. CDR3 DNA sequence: TGTGCCAGCAATGGGGGGAACACCGGGGAGCTGTTTTTT. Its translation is CASNGGNTGELFF.

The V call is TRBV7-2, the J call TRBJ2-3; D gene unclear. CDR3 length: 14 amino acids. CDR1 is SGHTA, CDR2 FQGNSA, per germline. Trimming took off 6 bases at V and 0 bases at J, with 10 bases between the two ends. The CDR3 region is CASSKVGSTDTQYF. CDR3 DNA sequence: TGTGCCAGCAGTAAGGTTGGTAGCACAGATACGCAGTATTTT.

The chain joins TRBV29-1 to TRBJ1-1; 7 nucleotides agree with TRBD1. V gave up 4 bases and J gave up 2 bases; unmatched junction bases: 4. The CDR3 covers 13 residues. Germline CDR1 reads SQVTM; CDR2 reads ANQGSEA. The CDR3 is CSVGTGLNTEAFF. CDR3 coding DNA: TGCAGCGTTGGGACAGGCCTTAACACTGAAGCTTTCTTT. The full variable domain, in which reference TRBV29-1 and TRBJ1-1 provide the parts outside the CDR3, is SAVISQKPSRDICQRGTSLTIQCQVDSQVTMMFWYRQQPGQSLTLIATANQGSEATYESGFVIDKFPISRPNLTFSTLTVSNMSPEDSSIYLCSVGTGLNTEAFFGQGTRLTVV.

In DNA, the CDR3 is TGTGCCAGCAGTTTAGTCTCTGGGGCCAACGTCCTGACTTTC. It codes for CASSLVSGANVLTF. The chain is built from TRBV2 and TRBJ2-6; D unresolved. Per germline, CDR1 SNHLY and CDR2 FYNNEI. The CDR3 sequence is 14 residues long. With 5 bases removed from V and 0 bases from J, the gap between germline ends came to 5 bases.

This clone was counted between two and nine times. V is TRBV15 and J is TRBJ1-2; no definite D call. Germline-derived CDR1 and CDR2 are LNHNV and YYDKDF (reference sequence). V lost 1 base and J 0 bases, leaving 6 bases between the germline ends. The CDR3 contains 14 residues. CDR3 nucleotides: TGTGCCACCAGCAGAGGGACTTCTAACTATGGCTACACCTTC. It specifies CATSRGTSNYGYTF.

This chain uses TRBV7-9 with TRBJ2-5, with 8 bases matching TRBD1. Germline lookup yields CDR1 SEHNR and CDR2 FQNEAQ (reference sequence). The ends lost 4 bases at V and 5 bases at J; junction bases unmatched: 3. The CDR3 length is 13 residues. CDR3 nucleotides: TGTGCCAGCAGCTCAGGGGGCGAGGAGACCCAGTACTTC. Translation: CASSSGGEETQYF. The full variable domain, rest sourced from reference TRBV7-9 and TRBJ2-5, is DTGVSQNPRHKITKRGQNVTFRCDPISEHNRLYWYRQTLGQGPEFLTYFQNEAQLEKSRLLSDRFSAERPKGSFSTLEIQRTEQGDSAMYLCASSSGGEETQYFGPGTRLLVL.

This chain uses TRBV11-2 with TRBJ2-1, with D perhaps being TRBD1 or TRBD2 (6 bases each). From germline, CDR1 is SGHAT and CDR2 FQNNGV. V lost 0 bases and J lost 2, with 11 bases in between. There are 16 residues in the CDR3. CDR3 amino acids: CASSLDQRGPYNEQFF. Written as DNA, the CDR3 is TGTGCCAGCAGCTTAGATCAACGGGGGCCCTACAATGAGCAGTTCTTC.

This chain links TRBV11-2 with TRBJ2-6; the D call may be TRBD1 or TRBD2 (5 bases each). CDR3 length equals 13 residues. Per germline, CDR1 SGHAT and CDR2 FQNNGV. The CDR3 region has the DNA TGTGCATTGGGGACGCAGAGCTCCAACGTCCTGACTTTC. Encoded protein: CALGTQSSNVLTF.